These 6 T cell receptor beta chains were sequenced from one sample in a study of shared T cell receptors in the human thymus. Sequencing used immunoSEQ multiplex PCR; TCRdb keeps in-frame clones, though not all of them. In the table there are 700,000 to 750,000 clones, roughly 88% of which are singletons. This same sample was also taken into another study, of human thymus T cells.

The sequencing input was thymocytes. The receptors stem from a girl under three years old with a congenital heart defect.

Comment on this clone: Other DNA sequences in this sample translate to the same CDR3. This chain's CDR3 is CASSLRGTEAFF. The CDR3, as DNA: TGCGCCAGCAGCTTAAGGGGCACTGAAGCTTTCTTT. The V call is TRBV5-1, the J call TRBJ1-1; TRBD1 might be the D (5 bases). V gave up 2 bases and J gave up 4 bases, with 6 bases separating them. CDR1 is SGHRS, CDR2 YFSETQ, per germline. The CDR3 covers 12 residues.

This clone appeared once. The CDR3 is CASSFRLGPCGYTF. The CDR3 DNA sequence: TGTGCCAGCAGCTTTCGACTGGGTCCTTGTGGCTACACCTTC. J is TRBJ1-2 and V is TRBV7-6; D not resolved. This CDR3 is built from 14 residues. V was clipped by 3 bases and J by 7 bases, with 15 bases between them. Per germline, CDR1 SGHVS and CDR2 FNYEAQ.

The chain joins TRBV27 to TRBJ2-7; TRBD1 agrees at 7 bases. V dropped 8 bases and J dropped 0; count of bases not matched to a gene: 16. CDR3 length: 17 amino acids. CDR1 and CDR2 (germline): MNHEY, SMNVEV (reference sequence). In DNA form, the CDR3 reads TGTGCCAGCGGGGGACAGAAGCATGATGCCCTCTCCTACGAGCAGTACTTC. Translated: CASGGQKHDALSYEQYF.

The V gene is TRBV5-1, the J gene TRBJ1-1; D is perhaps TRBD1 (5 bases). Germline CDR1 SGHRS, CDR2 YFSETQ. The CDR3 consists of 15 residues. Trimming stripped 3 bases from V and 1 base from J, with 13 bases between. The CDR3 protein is CASSYRQRENTEAFF. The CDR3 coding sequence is TGCGCCAGCAGCTATCGACAGCGAGAGAACACTGAAGCTTTCTTT.

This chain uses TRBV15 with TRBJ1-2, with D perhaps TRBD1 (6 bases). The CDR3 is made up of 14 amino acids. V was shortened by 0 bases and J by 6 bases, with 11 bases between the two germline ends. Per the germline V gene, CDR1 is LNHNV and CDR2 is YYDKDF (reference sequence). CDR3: CATSREGAGDGYTF. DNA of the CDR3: TGTGCCACCAGCAGAGAGGGGGCAGGGGATGGCTACACCTTC.

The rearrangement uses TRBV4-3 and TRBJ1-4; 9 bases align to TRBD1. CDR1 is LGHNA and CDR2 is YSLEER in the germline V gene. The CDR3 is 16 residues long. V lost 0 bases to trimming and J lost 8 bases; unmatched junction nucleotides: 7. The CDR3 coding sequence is TGCGCCAGCAGCCAAGACGGACAGGGGAGAAAAGAAAAACTGTTTTTT. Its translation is CASSQDGQGRKEKLFF.